This TCR beta chain was captured by sequencing in a study of liver allograft versus peripheral blood T cells. Study in general: Graft-liver T cell receptor repertoires were compared against recipient peripheral blood repertoires. Study results and caveats: Differences were reported between the T cell receptor repertoires inside liver allografts and those that were detected in peripheral blood.

TCRdb ran MiXCR on the reads and lists one entry per CDR3 protein. The sample consists of about 7,000 distinct CDR3 sequences, roughly 15% of them appearing once. CDR3 length equals 14 residues. Germline-derived CDR1 and CDR2 are SGHAT and FQNNGV. V was pared by 5 bases and J by 7 bases, with 12 bases between. This clonotype is medium-sized. What it recognizes is unknown. The chain is built from TRBV11-2 and TRBJ1-6; D ambiguous. The sequence came from a human patient who had a liver transplant. Part of the T cell pool may stem from the graft donor. In DNA form, the CDR3 reads TGTGCCAGCAGCCAGCAGGTGTTGAATTCACCCCTCCACTTT. Translation: CASSQQVLNSPLHF.